The next 6 T cell receptor beta chains were all read from a single sample in a study of blood T cell repertoires in COVID-19. Assay: immunoSEQ multiplex PCR; the TCRdb copy retains only in-frame clones and omits some. The table lists roughly 300,000 clones, 70% to 90% of them singletons. The specimen sequenced was peripheral blood. The receptor set was obtained from a woman aged 50 to 65 who had recovered from COVID-19.

The CDR3: CASSLTGDETQYF. Written as DNA, the CDR3 is TGTGCCAGCAGCTTAACAGGGGACGAGACCCAGTACTTC. This rearrangement joins TRBV5-6 to TRBJ2-5; 7 bases map to TRBD1. CDR3 size: 13 residues. J lost 5 bases, V lost 2 bases, and 3 bases had no gene match. Looked up from germline, CDR1 is SGHDT and CDR2 is YYEEEE.

The V and J genes are TRBV30 and TRBJ2-1; D is unresolved. This CDR3 spans 11 amino acids. Germline values: CDR1 GTSNPN, CDR2 SVGIG (reference sequence). V was trimmed by 6 bases and J by 1 base, leaving 4 bases between them. Here the CDR3 reads CACGSYNEQFF. As DNA, the CDR3 is TGTGCCTGCGGTTCCTACAATGAGCAGTTCTTC.

The rearrangement joins TRBV5-4 to TRBJ2-5; the D gene is possibly TRBD2 (6 bases). CDR3 length equals 13 residues. CDR1 is SGHNT and CDR2 is YYREEE in the germline V gene (reference sequence). Trimming cost V 2 bases and J 5 bases, with 10 bases left between them. This chain's CDR3 is CASSFVSGETQYF. As DNA, the CDR3 is TGTGCCAGCAGCTTCGTGAGCGGGGAGACCCAGTACTTC. The full variable domain, with the rest looked up from reference TRBV5-4 and TRBJ2-5, is ETGVTQSPTHLIKTRGQQVTLRCSSQSGHNTVSWYQQALGQGPQFIFQYYREEENGRGNFPPRFSGLQFPNYSSELNVNALELDDSALYLCASSFVSGETQYFGPGTRLLVL.

The rearrangement uses TRBV7-2 and TRBJ2-2; D remains unclear. Germline loops: CDR1 SGHTA, CDR2 FQGNSA. Trimming cost V 3 bases and J 4 bases, with 6 bases left between them. The CDR3 length is 13 residues. The CDR3 loop is CASSFPFTGELFF. CDR3 DNA: TGTGCCAGCAGCTTCCCTTTCACCGGGGAGCTGTTTTTT.

This clone was picked up one time. The chain is built from TRBV4-3 and TRBJ2-2; D is perhaps TRBD1 (6 bases). Germline V gene sequence: CDR1 LGHNA, CDR2 YSLEER. V was clipped by 4 bases and J by 1 base, with 13 bases between them. This CDR3 contains 16 residues. The CDR3 region is CASSRAQGQNTGELFF. The CDR3 DNA reads as TGCGCCAGCAGCCGAGCACAGGGACAGAACACCGGGGAGCTGTTTTTT.

This chain joins TRBV28 and TRBJ1-1; 10 bases line up with TRBD1. The CDR3 consists of 16 residues. The V gene's germline CDR1 is MDHEN and CDR2 SYDVKM. Germline trimming cut 7 bases from V and 1 base from J; bases unmatched to any gene: 9. The CDR3: CASKTPTGGANTEAFF. CDR3 nucleotides: TGTGCCAGCAAGACACCGACAGGGGGCGCGAACACTGAAGCTTTCTTT.